Presented here are 23 T cell receptor beta chains from one specimen sequenced in a study of a mutant IDH1 vaccine in newly diagnosed glioma. These receptors' targets are unknown. Indicated time point: week 47, end of study. In every dose of vaccine, 300 ug of mutant IDH1 20-mer peptide was given alongside topical imiquimod. Data came from immunoSEQ multiplex PCR; TCRdb stores just in-frame clones and leaves some out. The table lists around 50,000 clones, about 88% of them singletons, with 4.3% in the top ten. Sample: PBMCs, taken from a glioma patient whose treatment included an IDH1 peptide vaccine. These receptors all come from a woman aged 25-40 years with glioma. Some clones in this sample may be carry-over from other donors' samples.

The chain uses TRBV5-1 and TRBJ1-1; D gene unclear. The V gene's germline CDR1 is SGHRS and CDR2 YFSETQ. V was pared by 0 bases and J by 2 bases, with 11 bases between. The CDR3 extends over 15 amino acids. The CDR3 is CASSLVVGGNTEAFF. For the CDR3, the DNA is TGCGCCAGCAGCTTGGTTGTCGGAGGAAACACTGAAGCTTTCTTT. Full variable domain (missing parts from reference TRBV5-1 and TRBJ1-1): KAGVTQTPRYLIKTRGQQVTLSCSPISGHRSVSWYQQTPGQGLQFLFEYFSETQRNKGNFPGRFSGRQFSNSRSEMNVSTLELGDSALYLCASSLVVGGNTEAFFGQGTRLTVV.

The rearrangement links TRBV27 to TRBJ1-2; the D is unclear. CDR3 size: 13 residues. CDR1 MNHEY and CDR2 SMNVEV come from the germline V gene (reference sequence). Trimming stripped 5 bases from V and 2 bases from J, with 9 bases between. Here the CDR3 reads CASSRRRNYGYTF. CDR3 in DNA: TGTGCCAGCAGTCGCCGTCGGAACTATGGCTACACCTTC.

This chain joins TRBV5-1 and TRBJ2-7, with D perhaps TRBD2 (5 bases). Germline CDR1 is SGHRS and CDR2 is YFSETQ. V was pared by 5 bases and J by 7 bases, with 19 bases between. This CDR3 contains 14 residues. The CDR3 region is CASRDSEILGEQYF. The CDR3 DNA reads as TGCGCCAGCAGAGATAGCGAAATCTTAGGGGAGCAGTACTTC.

This clone was counted between two and nine times. This sequence joins TRBV6-1 and TRBJ1-1; D may be TRBD1 (5 bases). Germline CDR1 is MNHNS and CDR2 is SASEGT. This CDR3 is built from 16 residues. V gave up 2 bases and J gave up 4 bases, with 17 bases separating them. CDR3 protein: CASSEPGAKGSTEAFF. The CDR3 DNA follows: TGTGCCAGCAGTGAACCGGGTGCGAAGGGGAGCACTGAAGCTTTCTTT.

V is TRBV7-9 and J is TRBJ2-1, with D maybe TRBD2 (7 bases). The CDR3 runs 14 residues. Trimming took off 5 bases at V and 7 bases at J, with 15 bases between the two ends. Germline V lookup: CDR1 SEHNR, CDR2 FQNEAQ (reference sequence). The CDR3 sequence: CASSHSEGGNEQFF. For the CDR3, the DNA is TGTGCCAGCAGCCATTCAGAGGGGGGGAATGAGCAGTTCTTC.

This chain connects TRBV18 to TRBJ2-3, with D perhaps TRBD2 (6 bases). CDR1 is KGHSH, CDR2 LQKENI, per germline. The CDR3 sequence is 16 residues long. With 0 bases removed from V and 4 bases from J, the gap between germline ends came to 14 bases. In DNA, the CDR3 is TGTGCCAGCTCACCACCGGGCGGGACCGCTCCAGATACGCAGTATTTT. Protein product: CASSPPGGTAPDTQYF.

This clone occurred once. V usage is TRBV6-5 and J usage is TRBJ1-2; the D is unclear. The CDR3 sequence is 16 residues long. The germline gives CDR1 MNHEY, CDR2 SVGAGI. V was pared by 3 bases and J by 0 bases, with 14 bases between. CDR3 nucleotides: TGTGCCAGCAGTTATGGTTCAGATCGAGCTAACTATGGCTACACCTTC. This sequence encodes CASSYGSDRANYGYTF.

The rearrangement joins TRBV5-1 to TRBJ2-6; no firm D call. CDR1 is SGHRS and CDR2 is YFSETQ in the germline V gene. V was pared by 1 base and J by 2 bases, with 4 bases between. The CDR3 runs 14 residues. The CDR3 here is CASSLPTGANVLTF. The CDR3 coding sequence is TGCGCCAGCAGCTTGCCCACTGGGGCCAACGTCCTGACTTTC.

The chain uses TRBV5-4 and TRBJ2-5; tentatively, D is TRBD1 or TRBD2 (6 bases each). The germline V and J ends were trimmed by 4 bases and 5 bases, with 15 bases remaining between them. Germline V gene sequence: CDR1 SGHNT, CDR2 YYREEE (reference sequence). There are 14 residues in the CDR3. The CDR3 is CASSPGGISETQYF. CDR3 DNA: TGTGCCAGCAGCCCCGGGGGCATCTCGGAGACCCAGTACTTC.

The chain carries TRBV9 and TRBJ2-7; D gene unclear. CDR3 size: 13 residues. In germline, CDR1 is SGDLS, CDR2 YYNGEE. V lost 2 bases and J 7 bases, leaving 13 bases between the germline ends. This CDR3 reads CASSVDPWQEQYF. The DNA for the CDR3 is TGTGCCAGCAGCGTCGATCCTTGGCAGGAGCAGTACTTC.

V is TRBV2 and J is TRBJ2-1, with no clear D. V lost 10 bases and J lost 5, with 24 bases in between. Per germline, CDR1 SNHLY and CDR2 FYNNEI. CDR3 size: 16 residues. Written as DNA, the CDR3 is TGTGCCAACGAAGAGGTGGGTCAGCAATTGGACAATGAGCAGTTCTTC. Translating it yields CANEEVGQQLDNEQFF.

This chain joins TRBV30 and TRBJ2-7, with TRBD1 matching 10 bases. The CDR3 consists of 14 residues. The germline gives CDR1 GTSNPN, CDR2 SVGIG (reference sequence). Germline trimming cut 5 bases from V and 5 bases from J; bases unmatched to any gene: 9. CDR3 loop: CAWSGGTGANEQYF. The CDR3 bases are TGTGCCTGGTCAGGCGGGACAGGGGCTAACGAGCAGTACTTC.

The rearrangement joins TRBV25-1 to TRBJ2-1; D is uncertain. CDR3 length: 13 residues. V lost 2 bases to trimming and J lost 3 bases, with 5 bases between them. Per the germline V gene, CDR1 is MGHDK and CDR2 is SYGVNS. CDR3 loop: CASSEQDYNEQFF. CDR3 bases: TGTGCCAGCAGTGAACAAGACTACAATGAGCAGTTCTTC. Based on the CDR3 plus reference TRBV25-1 and TRBJ2-1, the full variable domain is EADIYQTPRYLVIGTGKKITLECSQTMGHDKMYWYQQDPGMELHLIHYSYGVNSTEKGDLSSESTVSRIRTEHFPLTLESARPSHTSQYLCASSEQDYNEQFFGPGTRLTVL.

The rearrangement joins TRBV30 to TRBJ1-3; 8 positions match TRBD1. Germline V gene lookup returns CDR1 GTSNPN and CDR2 SVGIG (reference sequence). V trimming: 5 bases; J trimming: 2 bases; junction bases outside the gene matches: 2. The CDR3 totals 13 residues. The CDR3 DNA reads as TGTGCCTGGGAACAGGGGGCTGGAAACACCATATATTTT. Its protein product is CAWEQGAGNTIYF. The variable domain in full, completed from reference TRBV30 and TRBJ1-3, reads SQTIHQWPATLVQPVGSPLSLECTVEGTSNPNLYWYRQAAGRGLQLLFYSVGIGQISSEVPQNLSASRPQDRQFILSSKKLLLSDSGFYLCAWEQGAGNTIYFGEGSWLTVV.

The chain recombines TRBV19 with TRBJ2-2; maybe TRBD2 (6 bases). The V gene's germline CDR1 is LNHDA and CDR2 SQIVND (reference sequence). The V gene lost 5 bases and the J gene lost 1 base, with 17 bases spanning the gap. The CDR3 is 17 amino acids. The CDR3 is CASSSFAGTMNTGELFF. Here the CDR3 DNA reads TGTGCCAGTAGTTCCTTTGCGGGAACTATGAACACCGGGGAGCTGTTTTTT. The variable domain in full, completed from reference TRBV19 and TRBJ2-2, reads DGGITQSPKYLFRKEGQNVTLSCEQNLNHDAMYWYRQDPGQGLRLIYYSQIVNDFQKGDIAEGYSVSREKKESFPLTVTSAQKNPTAFYLCASSSFAGTMNTGELFFGEGSRLTVL.

V gene TRBV6-5 combines with J gene TRBJ2-7; 7 nucleotides line up with TRBD2. V was pared by 0 bases and J by 2 bases, with 7 bases of the junction left unmatched. The CDR3 contains 16 residues. CDR1 and CDR2 from the germline V gene are MNHEY and SVGAGI. CDR3 sequence (DNA): TGTGCCAGCAGTTACTCGTCAGGGAGGGGAGCCTACGAGCAGTACTTC. Encoded protein: CASSYSSGRGAYEQYF.

The CDR3 DNA follows: TGTGCCAGCAGCCAACGGCTTTCCCACGAGCAGTACTTC. It translates to CASSQRLSHEQYF. This chain links TRBV16 with TRBJ2-7; D not certain. Germline lookup yields CDR1 KGHSY and CDR2 FQNENV. The CDR3 contains 13 residues. V was clipped by 2 bases and J by 5 bases, with 10 bases between them. The entire variable domain, with the rest obtained from reference TRBV16 and TRBJ2-7, is as follows: GEEVAQTPKHLVRGEGQKAKLYCAPIKGHSYVFWYQQVLKNEFKFLISFQNENVFDETGMPKERFSAKCLPNSPCSLEIQATKLEDSAVYFCASSQRLSHEQYFGPGTRLTVT.

This clone was detected once. This chain connects TRBV6-5 to TRBJ2-3, with a weak D call TRBD2 (5 bases). The V and J ends lost 4 bases and 1 base respectively, with 6 bases between them. The CDR3 totals 13 residues. The V gene's germline CDR1 is MNHEY and CDR2 SVGAGI. CDR3 sequence (DNA): TGTGCCAGCAGTTCGCGGGGCACAGATACGCAGTATTTT. Its translation is CASSSRGTDTQYF.

The V call is TRBV11-2, the J call TRBJ2-7; 10 bases are shared with TRBD2. CDR1 is SGHAT and CDR2 is FQNNGV in the germline V gene. The CDR3 totals 15 residues. V shed 5 bases, J shed 0 bases, and the junction held 4 bases outside the gene matches. DNA of the CDR3: TGTGCCAGCAGCGCTAGCGGGAGCTACTCCTACGAGCAGTACTTC. Its protein product is CASSASGSYSYEQYF. The whole variable domain, remainder taken from reference TRBV11-2 and TRBJ2-7, is EAGVAQSPRYKIIEKRQSVAFWCNPISGHATLYWYQQILGQGPKLLIQFQNNGVVDDSQLPKDRFSAERLKGVDSTLKIQPAKLEDSAVYLCASSASGSYSYEQYFGPGTRLTVT.

The CDR3 loop is CASSLVLQETQYF. The CDR3 region has the DNA TGTGCCAGCTCACTAGTCCTCCAAGAGACCCAGTACTTC. The chain links TRBV18 to TRBJ2-5; D unclear. CDR1 KGHSH and CDR2 LQKENI come from the germline V gene. This CDR3 has 13 amino acids. V lost 4 bases and J 1 base, leaving 7 bases between the germline ends.

The V and J genes are TRBV5-4 and TRBJ2-1; D assignment may be TRBD1 or TRBD2 (6 bases each). Germline-derived CDR1 and CDR2 are SGHNT and YYREEE (reference sequence). This CDR3 is 15 amino acids long. V lost 4 bases to trimming and J lost 7 bases, with 18 bases between them. The CDR3: CASSPATGAWNEQFF. The CDR3, as DNA: TGTGCCAGCAGCCCCGCAACGGGGGCGTGGAATGAGCAGTTCTTC.

The chain employs TRBV9 and TRBJ2-7; no firm D call. This CDR3 is built from 11 residues. The germline CDR1 and CDR2 sequences are SGDLS and YYNGEE. Deletions cut 3 bases from V and 3 bases from J, with 4 bases between. CDR3 loop: CASSDNYEQYF. The CDR3 region has the DNA TGTGCCAGCAGCGATAACTACGAGCAGTACTTC.

The CDR3: CASSSPGATSGYEQYF. The CDR3 DNA is TGTGCCAGCAGCTCACCAGGGGCGACATCGGGCTACGAGCAGTACTTC. The chain joins TRBV27 to TRBJ2-7, with D possibly being TRBD1 (6 bases). CDR1 is MNHEY, CDR2 SMNVEV, per germline (reference sequence). Trimming removed 6 bases at V and 3 bases at J, with 21 bases between. This CDR3 is built from 16 residues.